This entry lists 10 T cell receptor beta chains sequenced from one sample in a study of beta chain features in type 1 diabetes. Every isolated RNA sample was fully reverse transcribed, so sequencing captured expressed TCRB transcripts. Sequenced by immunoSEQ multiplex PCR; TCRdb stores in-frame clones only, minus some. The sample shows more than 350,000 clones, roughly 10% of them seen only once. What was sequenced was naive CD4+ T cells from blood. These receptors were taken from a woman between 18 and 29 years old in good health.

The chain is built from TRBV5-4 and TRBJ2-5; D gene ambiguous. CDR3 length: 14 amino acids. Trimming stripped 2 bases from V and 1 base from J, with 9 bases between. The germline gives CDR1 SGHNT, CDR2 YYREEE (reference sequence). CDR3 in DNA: TGTGCCAGCAGCTTCGGCGCCAGCCAAGAGACCCAGTACTTC. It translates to CASSFGASQETQYF.

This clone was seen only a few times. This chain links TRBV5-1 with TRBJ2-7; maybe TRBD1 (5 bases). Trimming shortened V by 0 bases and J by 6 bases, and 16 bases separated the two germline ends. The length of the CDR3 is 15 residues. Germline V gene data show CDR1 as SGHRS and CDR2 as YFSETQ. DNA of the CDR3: TGCGCCAGCAGCTTGGCCGCAGGGTCCCCGTTCGAGCAGTACTTC. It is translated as CASSLAAGSPFEQYF.

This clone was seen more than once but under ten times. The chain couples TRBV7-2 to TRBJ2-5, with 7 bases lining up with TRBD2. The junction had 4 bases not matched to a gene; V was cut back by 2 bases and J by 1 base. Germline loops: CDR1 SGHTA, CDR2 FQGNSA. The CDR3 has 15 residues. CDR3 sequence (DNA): TGTGCCAGCAGCTTATTTGGGGGGGTCCAAGAGACCCAGTACTTC. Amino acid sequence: CASSLFGGVQETQYF.

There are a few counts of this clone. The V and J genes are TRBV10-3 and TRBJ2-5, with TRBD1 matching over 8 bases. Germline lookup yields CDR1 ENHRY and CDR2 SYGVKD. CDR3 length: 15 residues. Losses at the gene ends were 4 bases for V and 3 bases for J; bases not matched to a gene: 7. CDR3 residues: CAISALDRGEETQYF. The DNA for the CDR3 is TGTGCCATCAGTGCGCTCGACAGGGGTGAAGAGACCCAGTACTTC.

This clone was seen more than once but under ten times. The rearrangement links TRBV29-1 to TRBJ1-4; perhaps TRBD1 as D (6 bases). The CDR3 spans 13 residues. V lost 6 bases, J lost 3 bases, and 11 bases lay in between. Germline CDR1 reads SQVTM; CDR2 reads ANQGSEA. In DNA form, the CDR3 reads TGCAGCGTAGCAGGGGCGGCTAATGAAAAACTGTTTTTT. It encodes CSVAGAANEKLFF.

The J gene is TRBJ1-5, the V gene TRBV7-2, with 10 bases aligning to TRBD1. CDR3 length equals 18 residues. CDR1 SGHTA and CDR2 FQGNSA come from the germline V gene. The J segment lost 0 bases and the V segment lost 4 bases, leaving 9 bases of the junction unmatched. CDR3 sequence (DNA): TGTGCCAGCAGCTCCCCCCGGGACAGGGGTTATAGCAATCAGCCCCAGCATTTT. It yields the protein CASSSPRDRGYSNQPQHF. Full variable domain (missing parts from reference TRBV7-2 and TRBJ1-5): GAGVSQSPSNKVTEKGKDVELRCDPISGHTALYWYRQSLGQGLEFLIYFQGNSAPDKSGLPSDRFSAERTGGSVSTLTIQRTQQEDSAVYLCASSSPRDRGYSNQPQHFGDGTRLSIL.

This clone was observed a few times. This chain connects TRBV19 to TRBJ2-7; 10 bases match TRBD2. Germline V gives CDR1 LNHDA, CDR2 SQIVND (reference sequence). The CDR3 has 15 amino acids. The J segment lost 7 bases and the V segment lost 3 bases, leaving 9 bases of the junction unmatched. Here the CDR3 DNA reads TGTGCCAGTAGTATCGCAGTAGCGGGAGGTAGAGAGCAGTACTTC. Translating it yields CASSIAVAGGREQYF.

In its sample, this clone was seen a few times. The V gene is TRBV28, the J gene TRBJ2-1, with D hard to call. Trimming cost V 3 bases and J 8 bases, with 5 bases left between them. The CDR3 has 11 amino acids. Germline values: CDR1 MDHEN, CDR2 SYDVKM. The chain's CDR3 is CASSLSHEQFF. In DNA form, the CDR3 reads TGTGCCAGCAGTTTGTCCCATGAGCAGTTCTTC.

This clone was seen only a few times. CDR3 residues: CASSQWGDSAEQFF. Written as DNA, the CDR3 is TGTGCCAGCAGCCAATGGGGGGACAGCGCGGAGCAGTTCTTC. The chain is built from TRBV14 and TRBJ2-1; TRBD1 is a possible D gene (7 bases). The germline gives CDR1 SGHDN, CDR2 FVKESK. Between the trimmed V and J ends, which lost 2 bases and 10 bases, there was a span of 15 bases. The CDR3 covers 14 residues.

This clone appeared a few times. The CDR3 protein is CASSALLAGAHNEQFF. In DNA form, the CDR3 reads TGCGCCAGCAGCGCGCTGCTAGCGGGAGCCCACAATGAGCAGTTCTTC. The V gene is TRBV5-1, the J gene TRBJ2-1; 10 bases map to TRBD2. Germline V gene data show CDR1 as SGHRS and CDR2 as YFSETQ. V lost 4 bases and J lost 5; bases outside the gene matches: 9. The CDR3 sequence is 16 residues long.